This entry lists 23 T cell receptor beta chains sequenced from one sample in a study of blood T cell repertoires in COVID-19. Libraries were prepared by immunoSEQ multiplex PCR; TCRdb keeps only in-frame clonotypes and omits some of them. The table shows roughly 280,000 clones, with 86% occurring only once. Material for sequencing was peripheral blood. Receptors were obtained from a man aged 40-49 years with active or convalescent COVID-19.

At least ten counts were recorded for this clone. For the CDR3, the DNA is TGTGCCACCAGCAGAGATCGAACATTGTTCGAGCAGTACTTC. Amino acid sequence: CATSRDRTLFEQYF. The rearrangement joins TRBV15 to TRBJ2-7; D is ambiguous. Trimming removed 0 bases at V and 6 bases at J, with 12 bases between. Germline V gives CDR1 LNHNV, CDR2 YYDKDF (reference sequence). This CDR3 comprises 14 residues.

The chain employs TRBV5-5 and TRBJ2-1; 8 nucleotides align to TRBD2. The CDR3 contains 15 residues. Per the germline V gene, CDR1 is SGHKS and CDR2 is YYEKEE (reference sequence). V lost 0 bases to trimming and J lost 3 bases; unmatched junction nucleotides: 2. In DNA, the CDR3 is TGTGCCAGCAGCTTGGGGACTAGCCACTACAATGAGCAGTTCTTC. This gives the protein CASSLGTSHYNEQFF.

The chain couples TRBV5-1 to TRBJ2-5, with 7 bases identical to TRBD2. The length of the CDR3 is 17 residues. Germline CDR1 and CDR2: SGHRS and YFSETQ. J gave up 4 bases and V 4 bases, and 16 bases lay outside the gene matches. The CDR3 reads CASSLGRRGVMGETQYF. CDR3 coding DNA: TGCGCCAGCAGCCTGGGGAGACGGGGGGTGATGGGAGAGACCCAGTACTTC.

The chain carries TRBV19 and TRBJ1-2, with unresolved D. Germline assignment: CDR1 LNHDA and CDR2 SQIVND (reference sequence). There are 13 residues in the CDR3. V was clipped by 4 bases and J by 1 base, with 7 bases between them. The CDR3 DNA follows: TGTGCCAGTAGTACTGAGGTTAACTATGGCTACACCTTC. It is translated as CASSTEVNYGYTF.

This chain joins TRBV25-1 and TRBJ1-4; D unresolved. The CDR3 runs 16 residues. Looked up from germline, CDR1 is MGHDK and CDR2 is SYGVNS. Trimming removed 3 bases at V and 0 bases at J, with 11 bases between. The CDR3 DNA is TGTGCCAGCAGTGACCAAACCAGATCAACTAATGAAAAACTGTTTTTT. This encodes CASSDQTRSTNEKLFF.

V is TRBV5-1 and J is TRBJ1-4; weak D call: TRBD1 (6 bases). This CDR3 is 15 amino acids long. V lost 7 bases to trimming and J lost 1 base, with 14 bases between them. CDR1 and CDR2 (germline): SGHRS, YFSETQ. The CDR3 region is CASRIRGGTNEKLFF. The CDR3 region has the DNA TGCGCCAGCCGGATCAGGGGTGGAACTAATGAAAAACTGTTTTTT.

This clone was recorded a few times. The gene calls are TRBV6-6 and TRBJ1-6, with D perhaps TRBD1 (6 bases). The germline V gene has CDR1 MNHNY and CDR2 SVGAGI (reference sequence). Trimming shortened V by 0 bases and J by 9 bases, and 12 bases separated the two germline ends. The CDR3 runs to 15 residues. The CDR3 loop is CASSYSLQGGSPLHF. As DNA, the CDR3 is TGTGCCAGCAGTTACTCCCTACAGGGCGGTTCACCCCTCCACTTT.

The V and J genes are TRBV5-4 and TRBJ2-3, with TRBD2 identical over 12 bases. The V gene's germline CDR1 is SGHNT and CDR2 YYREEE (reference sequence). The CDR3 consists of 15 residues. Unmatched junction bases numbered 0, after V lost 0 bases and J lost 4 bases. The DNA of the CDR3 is TGTGCCAGCAGCTTGGCTAGCGGGGGGGCAGATACGCAGTATTTT. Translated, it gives CASSLASGGADTQYF.

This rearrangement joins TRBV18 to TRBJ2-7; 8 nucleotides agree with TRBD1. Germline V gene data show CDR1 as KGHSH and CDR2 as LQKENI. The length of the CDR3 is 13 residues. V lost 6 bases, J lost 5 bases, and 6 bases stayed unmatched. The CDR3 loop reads CASSAGQGHEQYF. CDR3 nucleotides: TGTGCCAGCTCGGCCGGACAGGGCCACGAGCAGTACTTC.

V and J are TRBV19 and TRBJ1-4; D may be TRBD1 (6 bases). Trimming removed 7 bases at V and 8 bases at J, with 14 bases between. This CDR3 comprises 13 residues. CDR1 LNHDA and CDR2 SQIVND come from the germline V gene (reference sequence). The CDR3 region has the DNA TGTGCCAGTACCTACAGGGTCGGGGAAAAACTGTTTTTT. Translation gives CASTYRVGEKLFF.

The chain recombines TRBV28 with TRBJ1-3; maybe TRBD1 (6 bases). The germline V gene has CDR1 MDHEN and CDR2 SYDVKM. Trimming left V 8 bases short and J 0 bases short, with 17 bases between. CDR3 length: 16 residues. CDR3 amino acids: CASASRTVSSGNTIYF. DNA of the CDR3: TGTGCCAGCGCGTCCCGGACAGTCAGCTCTGGAAACACCATATATTTT. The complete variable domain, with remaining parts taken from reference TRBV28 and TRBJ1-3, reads DVKVTQSSRYLVKRTGEKVFLECVQDMDHENMFWYRQDPGLGLRLIYFSYDVKMKEKGDIPEGYSVSREKKERFSLILESASTNQTSMYLCASASRTVSSGNTIYFGEGSWLTVV.

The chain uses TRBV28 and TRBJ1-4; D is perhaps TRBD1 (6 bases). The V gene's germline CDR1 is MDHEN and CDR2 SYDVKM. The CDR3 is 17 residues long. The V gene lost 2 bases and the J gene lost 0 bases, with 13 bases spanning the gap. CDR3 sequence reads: CASSLGQGFTTNEKLFF. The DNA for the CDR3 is TGTGCCAGCAGTTTAGGGCAGGGGTTCACAACTAATGAAAAACTGTTTTTT.

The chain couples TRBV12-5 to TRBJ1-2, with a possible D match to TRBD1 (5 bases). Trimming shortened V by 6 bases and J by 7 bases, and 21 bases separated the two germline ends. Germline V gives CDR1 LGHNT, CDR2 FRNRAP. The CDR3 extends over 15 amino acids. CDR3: CASGAGTTKLFGYTF. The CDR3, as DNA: TGTGCTAGTGGAGCGGGGACCACGAAACTCTTTGGCTACACCTTC.

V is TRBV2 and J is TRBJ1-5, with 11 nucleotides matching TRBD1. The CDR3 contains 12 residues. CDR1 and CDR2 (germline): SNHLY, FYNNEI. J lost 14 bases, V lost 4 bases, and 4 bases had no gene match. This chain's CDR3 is CASSGGGQGEHF. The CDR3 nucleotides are TGTGCCAGCAGTGGTGGGGGACAGGGGGAGCATTTT.

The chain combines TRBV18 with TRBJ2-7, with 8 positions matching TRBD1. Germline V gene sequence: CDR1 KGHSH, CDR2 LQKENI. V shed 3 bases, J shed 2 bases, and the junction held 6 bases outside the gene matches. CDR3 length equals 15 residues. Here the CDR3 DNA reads TGTGCCAGCTCACCTCGGACAGGGAAACCCTACGAGCAGTACTTC. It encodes CASSPRTGKPYEQYF. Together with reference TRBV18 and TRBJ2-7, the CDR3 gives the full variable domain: NAGVMQNPRHLVRRRGQEARLRCSPMKGHSHVYWYRQLPEEGLKFMVYLQKENIIDESGMPKERFSAEFPKEGPSILRIQQVVRGDSAAYFCASSPRTGKPYEQYFGPGTRLTVT.

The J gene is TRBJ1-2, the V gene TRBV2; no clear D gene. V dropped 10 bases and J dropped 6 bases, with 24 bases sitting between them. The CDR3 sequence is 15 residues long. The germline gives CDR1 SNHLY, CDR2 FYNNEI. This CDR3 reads CATVKERASSDGYTF. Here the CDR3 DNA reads TGTGCCACCGTTAAGGAGCGGGCCTCCTCTGATGGCTACACCTTC.

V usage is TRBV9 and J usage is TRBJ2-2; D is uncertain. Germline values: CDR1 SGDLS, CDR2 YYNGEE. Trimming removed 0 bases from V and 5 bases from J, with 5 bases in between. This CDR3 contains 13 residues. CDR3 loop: CASSVVGTGELFF. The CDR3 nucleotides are TGTGCCAGCAGCGTAGTCGGGACCGGGGAGCTGTTTTTT.

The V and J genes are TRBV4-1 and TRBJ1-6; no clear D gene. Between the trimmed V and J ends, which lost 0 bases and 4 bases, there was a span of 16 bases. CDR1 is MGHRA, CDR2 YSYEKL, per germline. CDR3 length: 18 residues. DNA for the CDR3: TGCGCCAGCAGCCAAGAGAAAAGAGGCACGCGATATAATTCACCCCTCCACTTT. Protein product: CASSQEKRGTRYNSPLHF.

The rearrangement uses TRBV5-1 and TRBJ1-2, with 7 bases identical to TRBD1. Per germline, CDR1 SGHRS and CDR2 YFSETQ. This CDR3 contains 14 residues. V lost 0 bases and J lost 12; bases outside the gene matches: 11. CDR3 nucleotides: TGCGCCAGCAGCTTGGCACCCGGGACAGTGGATGACACCTTC. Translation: CASSLAPGTVDDTF. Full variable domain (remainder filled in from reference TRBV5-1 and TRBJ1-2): KAGVTQTPRYLIKTRGQQVTLSCSPISGHRSVSWYQQTPGQGLQFLFEYFSETQRNKGNFPGRFSGRQFSNSRSEMNVSTLELGDSALYLCASSLAPGTVDDTFGSGTRLTVV.

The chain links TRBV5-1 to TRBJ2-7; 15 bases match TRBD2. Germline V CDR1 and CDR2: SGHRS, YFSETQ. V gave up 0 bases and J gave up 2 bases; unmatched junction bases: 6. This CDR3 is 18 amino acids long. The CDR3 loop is CASSLAGTSGGSAYEQYF. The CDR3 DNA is TGCGCCAGCAGCTTGGCCGGGACTAGCGGGGGGTCCGCCTACGAGCAGTACTTC.

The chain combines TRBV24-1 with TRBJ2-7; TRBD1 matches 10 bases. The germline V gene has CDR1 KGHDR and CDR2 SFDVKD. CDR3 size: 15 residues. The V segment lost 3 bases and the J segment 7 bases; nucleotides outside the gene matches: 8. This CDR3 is CATSDGGQGGREQYF. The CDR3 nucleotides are TGTGCCACCAGTGATGGAGGACAGGGGGGGAGGGAGCAGTACTTC.

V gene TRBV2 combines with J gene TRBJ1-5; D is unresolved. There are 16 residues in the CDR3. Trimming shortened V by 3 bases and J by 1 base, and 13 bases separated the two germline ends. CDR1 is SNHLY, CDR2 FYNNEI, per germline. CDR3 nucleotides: TGTGCCAGCAGTGATTCCCGACATCTCAGCAATCAGCCCCAGCATTTT. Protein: CASSDSRHLSNQPQHF.

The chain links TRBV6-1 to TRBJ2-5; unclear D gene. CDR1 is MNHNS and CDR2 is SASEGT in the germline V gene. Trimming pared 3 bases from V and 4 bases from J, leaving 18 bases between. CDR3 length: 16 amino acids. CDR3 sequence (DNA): TGTGCCAGCAGTGAGACTTTCGACGAGAAAGGAGAGACCCAGTACTTC. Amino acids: CASSETFDEKGETQYF.